This TCR beta chain emerged from a study of blood T cell repertoires in COVID-19. Generated by immunoSEQ multiplex PCR, the TCRdb table keeps only in-frame clones and is missing some. The data contain 95,000 to 150,000 clones, 82% of them singletons. Germline CDR1 reads KGHSH; CDR2 reads LQKENI. Trimming took off 3 bases at V and 5 bases at J, with 10 bases between the two ends. The CDR3 consists of 13 residues. The sequence was collected from a woman between 65 and 79 years old with acute or convalescent COVID-19. The chain employs TRBV18 and TRBJ1-1; D unclear. Sample: peripheral blood. The CDR3 coding sequence is TGTGCCAGCTCACCTACAGCCAAAACTGAAGCTTTCTTT. As protein: CASSPTAKTEAFF.